The next 2 T cell receptor beta chains were all read from a single sample in a study of T cells after yellow fever vaccination. TCRdb used MiXCR to reprocess the 5' RACE reads, holding one entry per CDR3 protein. The sample records some 240,000 distinct CDR3 sequences, approximately 3% being singletons. Here the sequenced sample was CD4+ T cells sorted from PBMCs, taken 10 days after the yellow fever booster vaccination. These receptors were taken from a man younger than 30 who received the YFV17D yellow fever vaccine.

This clonotype has a handful of counts. The chain employs TRBV11-1 and TRBJ2-3; D is unclear. Trimming took 3 bases from V and 4 from J, leaving 8 bases between them. The CDR3 runs to 13 residues. From germline, CDR1 is SGHAT and CDR2 FQDESV (reference sequence). CDR3 amino acids: CASSFSPPDTQYF. As DNA, the CDR3 is TGTGCCAGCAGCTTCAGCCCCCCAGATACGCAGTATTTT.

This clonotype was counted ten times or more. This CDR3 reads CASSVTASGPLNTEAFF. The CDR3 coding sequence is TGTGCCAGCAGCGTAACTGCCTCGGGACCCTTAAACACTGAAGCTTTCTTT. The chain joins TRBV9 to TRBJ1-1, with D possibly TRBD1 on 5 matching bases. V lost 1 base and J lost 2, with 18 bases in between. This CDR3 has 17 amino acids. The germline V gene encodes CDR1 SGDLS and CDR2 YYNGEE.